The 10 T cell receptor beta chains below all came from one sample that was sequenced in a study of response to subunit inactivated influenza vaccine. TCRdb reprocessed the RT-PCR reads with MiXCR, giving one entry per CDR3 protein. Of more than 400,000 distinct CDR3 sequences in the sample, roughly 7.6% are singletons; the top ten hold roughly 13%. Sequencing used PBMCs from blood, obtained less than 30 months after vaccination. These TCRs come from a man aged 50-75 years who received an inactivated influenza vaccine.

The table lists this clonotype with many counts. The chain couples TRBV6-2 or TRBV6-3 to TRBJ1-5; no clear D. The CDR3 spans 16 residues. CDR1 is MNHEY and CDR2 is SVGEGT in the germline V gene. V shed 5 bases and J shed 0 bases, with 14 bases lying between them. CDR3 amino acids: CASSTIDNYSNQPQHF. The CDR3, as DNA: TGTGCCAGCAGTACTATTGACAACTATAGCAATCAGCCCCAGCATTTT.

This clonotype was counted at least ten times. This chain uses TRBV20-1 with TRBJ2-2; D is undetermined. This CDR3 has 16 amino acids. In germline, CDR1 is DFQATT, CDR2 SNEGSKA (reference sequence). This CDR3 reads CSTHKGEGRNTGELFF. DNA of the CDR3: TGCAGCACACATAAGGGCGAAGGGCGGAACACCGGGGAGCTGTTTTTT.

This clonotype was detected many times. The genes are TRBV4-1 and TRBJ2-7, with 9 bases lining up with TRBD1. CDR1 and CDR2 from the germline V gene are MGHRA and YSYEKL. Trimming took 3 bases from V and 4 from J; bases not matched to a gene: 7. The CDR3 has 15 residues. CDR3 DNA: TGCGCCAGCAGCCATCCCGGGACAGGGTCGTACGAGCAGTACTTC. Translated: CASSHPGTGSYEQYF.

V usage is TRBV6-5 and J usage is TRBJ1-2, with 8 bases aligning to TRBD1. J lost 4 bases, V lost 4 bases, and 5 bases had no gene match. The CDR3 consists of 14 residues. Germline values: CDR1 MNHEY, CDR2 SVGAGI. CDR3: CASSSPTGAYGYTF. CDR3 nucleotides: TGTGCCAGCAGTTCACCGACAGGGGCCTATGGCTACACCTTC.

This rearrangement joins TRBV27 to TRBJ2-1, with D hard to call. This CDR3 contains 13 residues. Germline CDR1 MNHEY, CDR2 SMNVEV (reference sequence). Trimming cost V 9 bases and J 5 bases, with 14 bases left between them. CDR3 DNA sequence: TGTGCCAGTACACGTGGGCCCCACAATGAGCAGTTCTTC. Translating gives CASTRGPHNEQFF.

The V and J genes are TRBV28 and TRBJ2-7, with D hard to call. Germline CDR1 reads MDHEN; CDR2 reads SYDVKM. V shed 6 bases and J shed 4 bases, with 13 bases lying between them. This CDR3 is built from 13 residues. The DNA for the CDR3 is TGTGCCAGCAGGCTGACCACAGAATACGAGCAGTACTTC. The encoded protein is CASRLTTEYEQYF.

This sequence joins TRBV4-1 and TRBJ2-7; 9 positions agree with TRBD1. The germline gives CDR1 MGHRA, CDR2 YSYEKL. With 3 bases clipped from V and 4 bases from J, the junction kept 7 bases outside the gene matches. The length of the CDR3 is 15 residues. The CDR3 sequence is CASSHLQGAKYEQYF. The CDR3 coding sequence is TGCGCCAGCAGCCACCTACAGGGGGCTAAATACGAGCAGTACTTC.

The DNA for the CDR3 is TGTGCCATCAGTGAGTCCCCTCGACTAGCGGGAGGGCCGGGAGATACGCAGTATTTT. The encoded protein is CAISESPRLAGGPGDTQYF. The chain uses TRBV10-3 and TRBJ2-3; TRBD2 aligns across 14 bases. J lost 5 bases, V lost 0 bases, and 10 bases had no gene match. Germline CDR1 is ENHRY and CDR2 is SYGVKD. This CDR3 spans 19 amino acids.

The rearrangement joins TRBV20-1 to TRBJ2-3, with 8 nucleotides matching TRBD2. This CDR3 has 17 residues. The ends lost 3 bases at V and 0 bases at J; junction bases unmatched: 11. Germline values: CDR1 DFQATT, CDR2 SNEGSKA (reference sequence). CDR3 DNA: TGCAGTGCTAGCGGGGGGGGTTTTGCTTCTAGCACAGATACGCAGTATTTT. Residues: CSASGGGFASSTDTQYF.

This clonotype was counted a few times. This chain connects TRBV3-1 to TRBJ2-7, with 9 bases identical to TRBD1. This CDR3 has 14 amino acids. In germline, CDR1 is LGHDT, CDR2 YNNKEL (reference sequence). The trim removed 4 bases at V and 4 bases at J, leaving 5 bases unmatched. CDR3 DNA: TGTGCCAGCAGCCTCAGCGACAGGGGGTACGAGCAGTACTTC. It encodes CASSLSDRGYEQYF.